A selection of T cell receptor beta chains follows, all from one sample in a study of beta chain features in type 1 diabetes. TCRdb's table, derived via immunoSEQ multiplex PCR, lists solely in-frame clones and lacks some. This sample has 400,000 to 500,000 clones, with roughly 13% found just once. Sequencing input: naive CD4+ T cells from blood. These receptors all come from a man aged 30-40 years in good health. Each CDR3 is given with its conserved first and last residue. Fields, in order: CDR3 protein, V gene.

cdr3_aa: CASSLAATPNQPQHF
v_call: TRBV7-2

cdr3_aa: CASSPSGQGGSPLHF
v_call: TRBV5-1

cdr3_aa: CASSFEQAISGANVLTF
v_call: TRBV27

cdr3_aa: CASSVRSYNEQFF
v_call: TRBV6-6

cdr3_aa: CASSAGPAGRRGNIQYF
v_call: TRBV9

cdr3_aa: CASSRNRVGVNNEQFF
v_call: TRBV6-4

cdr3_aa: CASSLAGSGELFF
v_call: TRBV7-9

cdr3_aa: CASSVQSGGVSTDTQYF
v_call: TRBV9

cdr3_aa: CASSYLRGRSTDTQYF
v_call: TRBV5-4

cdr3_aa: CASSWRGTAGGKLFF
v_call: TRBV5-1

cdr3_aa: CAWSGGRGILYTEAFF
v_call: TRBV30

cdr3_aa: CASSLGLRGDNEQFF
v_call: TRBV13

cdr3_aa: CASSDIGGNIQYF
v_call: TRBV5-4

cdr3_aa: CASADTSNQPQHF
v_call: TRBV19

cdr3_aa: CASSETRDGYTF
v_call: TRBV10-2

cdr3_aa: CASSPYVGYTF
v_call: TRBV6-6

cdr3_aa: CSAGVTGNTEAFF
v_call: TRBV29-1

cdr3_aa: CASSQEPAGRNTEAFF
v_call: TRBV4-2

cdr3_aa: CASSPSGTGAHTF
v_call: TRBV18

cdr3_aa: CASSWTGTSTDTQYF
v_call: TRBV5-4

cdr3_aa: CASSLVLDRARLNNEQFF
v_call: TRBV13

cdr3_aa: CSVVRDAGSSYNEQFF
v_call: TRBV29-1

cdr3_aa: CATSRDTWNEQFF
v_call: TRBV15

cdr3_aa: CASSQDLTGGISGANVLTF
v_call: TRBV4-3

cdr3_aa: CASSERLGQGFETQYF
v_call: TRBV25-1

cdr3_aa: CASSSTSGSSTDTQYF
v_call: TRBV7-3

cdr3_aa: CASVRAHSGANVLTF
v_call: TRBV19

cdr3_aa: CALGTGANYGYTF
v_call: TRBV30

cdr3_aa: CASSLLARETQYF
v_call: TRBV7-2

cdr3_aa: CASKGGTSSYNEQFF
v_call: TRBV6-5

cdr3_aa: CATRYRVGATDTQYF
v_call: TRBV15